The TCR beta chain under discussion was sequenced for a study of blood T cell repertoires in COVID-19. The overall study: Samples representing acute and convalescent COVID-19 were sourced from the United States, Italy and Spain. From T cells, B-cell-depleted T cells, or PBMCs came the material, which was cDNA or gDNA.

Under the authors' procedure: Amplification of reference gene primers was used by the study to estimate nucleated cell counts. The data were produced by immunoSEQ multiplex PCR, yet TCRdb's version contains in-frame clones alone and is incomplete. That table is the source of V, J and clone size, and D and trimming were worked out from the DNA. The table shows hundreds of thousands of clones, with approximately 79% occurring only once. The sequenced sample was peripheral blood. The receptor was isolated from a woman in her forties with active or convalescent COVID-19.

The CDR3 DNA reads TGTGCCAGCAGCTCCCTTAGGGACATTGAAGCTTTCTTT. It yields the protein CASSSLRDIEAFF. The chain carries TRBV5-6 and TRBJ1-1, with D maybe TRBD1 (6 bases). The CDR3 has 13 residues. Trimming pared 3 bases from V and 7 bases from J, leaving 13 bases between. CDR1 is SGHDT, CDR2 YYEEEE, per germline.